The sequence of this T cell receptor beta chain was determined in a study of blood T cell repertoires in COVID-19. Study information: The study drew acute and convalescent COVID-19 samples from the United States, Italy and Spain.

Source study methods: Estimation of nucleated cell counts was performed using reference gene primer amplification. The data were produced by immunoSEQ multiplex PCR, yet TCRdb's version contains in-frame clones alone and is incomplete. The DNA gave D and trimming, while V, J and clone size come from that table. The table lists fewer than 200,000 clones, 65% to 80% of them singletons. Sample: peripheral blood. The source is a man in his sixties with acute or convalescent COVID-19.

CDR3 DNA sequence: TGTGCCAGTCGTGGGGGGGCAGCTGAAGCTTTCTTT. It codes for CASRGGAAEAFF. The V gene is TRBV6-5, the J gene TRBJ1-1, with TRBD1 as a possible D gene (6 bases). Germline V lookup: CDR1 MNHEY, CDR2 SVGAGI. This CDR3 is 12 amino acids long. V dropped 9 bases and J dropped 6 bases, with 14 bases sitting between them.